This TCR beta chain was sequenced during a study of T cell changes during pregnancy in multiple sclerosis. The method was immunoSEQ multiplex PCR; TCRdb's version includes in-frame clones alone and lacks a portion of them. Among 70,000 to 75,000 clones listed, almost 95% were seen once. This CDR3 is 15 amino acids long. Germline V gene data show CDR1 as MDHEN and CDR2 as SYDVKM. V lost 1 base, J lost 2 bases, and 3 bases stayed unmatched. The TCR sequence derives from a female donor with multiple sclerosis, enrolled in a pregnancy study. The material was peripheral blood, obtained before pregnancy. V is TRBV28 and J is TRBJ2-7; the match to TRBD1 covers 9 bases. The CDR3 DNA is TGTGCCAGCAGTTTATTTGGGACAGGGACCTACGAGCAGTACTTC. This codes for CASSLFGTGTYEQYF.